This T cell receptor (beta chain) is drawn from a study of blood T cell repertoires in COVID-19. Turning to the study itself: PBMCs, B-cell-depleted T cells, or T cells provided the cDNA or gDNA that made up the material.

CDR1 and CDR2 (germline): SEHNR, FQNEAQ (reference sequence). The CDR3 sequence is 14 residues long. Trimming took off 2 bases at V and 5 bases at J, with 9 bases between the two ends. Study processing details: Reference gene primer amplification in the assay estimated nucleated cell counts. The repertoire was sequenced with immunoSEQ multiplex PCR; TCRdb's copy has only in-frame clones and lacks some. V and J calls plus clone size are reproduced from that table; the DNA served to infer D and trimming. The sample consists of about 390,000 clones, 80% to 90% of them appearing once. Note on this clone: Other nucleotide sequences in the sample specify the same CDR3.

Enrolled during active infection, Seattle patients were then followed longitudinally. The sample taken for sequencing was peripheral blood. This TCR was recovered from a woman aged 60 to 75 with COVID-19, enrolled during active disease. The chain employs TRBV7-9 and TRBJ1-4, with D tentatively TRBD1 (6 bases). The CDR3 sequence is CASSLTGTNEKLFF. The CDR3, as DNA: TGTGCCAGCAGCTTAACAGGGACCAATGAAAAACTGTTTTTT.